One sample yielded the 26 T cell receptor beta chains listed below, sequenced in a study of T and B cells in COVID-19 patients. Blood genomic DNA input for TRB amplification was about 240-550 ng. Multiplex PCR with BIOMED2 TRB-A/B primer pools amplified TRB rearrangements. TCRdb reprocessed the multiplex PCR reads via MiXCR and lists one record per CDR3 protein. The sample has some 13,000 distinct CDR3 sequences; roughly 23% are singletons. The sample was blood. The origin of the receptors is a human donor who had recovered from COVID-19.

In its sample, this clonotype ranks as medium-sized. CDR3 nucleotide sequence: TGTGCCAGCTCACCGGCAGGGCTAGGAGATTCACCCCTCCACTTT. Its protein is CASSPAGLGDSPLHF. V is TRBV18 and J is TRBJ1-6, with D perhaps TRBD1 (5 bases). The germline V and J ends were trimmed by 3 bases and 8 bases, with 14 bases remaining between them. The CDR3 spans 15 residues. Germline CDR1 is KGHSH and CDR2 is LQKENI.

CDR3 in DNA: TGCAGTGCTAGTCGGGGAGGGGCCTACGAGCAGTACTTC. It encodes CSASRGGAYEQYF. The chain joins TRBV20-1 to TRBJ2-7; 7 nucleotides line up with TRBD2. The J segment lost 2 bases and the V segment lost 3 bases, leaving 4 bases of the junction unmatched. CDR3 length equals 13 residues. Germline values: CDR1 DFQATT, CDR2 SNEGSKA (reference sequence).

There are many counts of this clonotype. The V gene is TRBV5-4, the J gene TRBJ2-7, with 9 bases lining up with TRBD1. Germline CDR1 SGHNT, CDR2 YYREEE (reference sequence). CDR3 size: 13 residues. V was clipped by 9 bases and J by 6 bases; unmatched bases: 10. CDR3 nucleotide sequence: TGTGCCACCGCCCGGGACAGGGTCCTCGAGCAGTACTTC. It specifies CATARDRVLEQYF.

By share, this clonotype ranks as medium-sized. The chain uses TRBV19 and TRBJ2-3; D possibly matches TRBD1 or TRBD2 (5 bases each). Trimming shortened V by 3 bases and J by 4 bases, and 11 bases separated the two germline ends. CDR3 size: 14 residues. CDR1 and CDR2 (germline): LNHDA, SQIVND (reference sequence). In DNA, the CDR3 is TGTGCCAGTAGTATCAGGGACGGAGCAGATACGCAGTATTTT. As protein: CASSIRDGADTQYF.

V is TRBV28 and J is TRBJ2-5; D is ambiguous. This CDR3 has 13 amino acids. CDR1 and CDR2 (germline): MDHEN, SYDVKM. V dropped 2 bases and J dropped 4 bases, with 8 bases sitting between them. CDR3 coding DNA: TGTGCCAGCAGTTTACCCCTCTTAGAGACCCAGTACTTC. Translated, it gives CASSLPLLETQYF.

This clonotype has at least ten counts. The chain has TRBV19 and TRBJ1-5, with D perhaps TRBD1 (5 bases). The ends were cut back, 0 bases at V and 7 bases at J, with 10 bases in the middle. Germline V CDR1 and CDR2: LNHDA, SQIVND (reference sequence). This CDR3 has 14 amino acids. CDR3 loop: CASSIDRGSQPQHF. In DNA form, the CDR3 reads TGTGCCAGTAGTATAGATCGGGGGAGCCAGCCCCAGCATTTT. The full variable domain, rest sourced from reference TRBV19 and TRBJ1-5, is DGGITQSPKYLFRKEGQNVTLSCEQNLNHDAMYWYRQDPGQGLRLIYYSQIVNDFQKGDIAEGYSVSREKKESFPLTVTSAQKNPTAFYLCASSIDRGSQPQHFGDGTRLSIL.

This clonotype is medium-sized. This rearrangement joins TRBV27 to TRBJ2-1, with D possibly TRBD2 on 7 matching bases. The CDR3 runs 16 residues. V was cut by 0 bases and J by 7 bases, with 16 bases left in between. Germline-derived CDR1 and CDR2 are MNHEY and SMNVEV (reference sequence). The CDR3 DNA reads TGTGCCAGCAGTTTATCGGACACCCGGGGGGCAAATGAGCAGTTCTTC. This gives the protein CASSLSDTRGANEQFF.

By its share, this clonotype is large. V and J are TRBV6-1 and TRBJ2-1, with TRBD2 matching over 9 bases. J lost 6 bases, V lost 1 base, and 4 bases had no gene match. This CDR3 is built from 15 residues. The germline V gene has CDR1 MNHNS and CDR2 SASEGT. The CDR3 sequence is CASSEGAGGPNEQFF. In nucleotides, the CDR3 is TGTGCCAGCAGTGAAGGGGCGGGGGGGCCCAATGAGCAGTTCTTC.

Points on this clonotype: Being one base from a much bigger clone, this may be a read error. As DNA, the CDR3 is TGTGCCAGCAGCCGAGACGGTATCGCGGAGACCCGGTACTTC. Protein sequence: CASSRDGIAETRYF. The chain employs TRBV13 and TRBJ2-5, with unresolved D. The CDR3 has 14 residues. Germline CDR1 PRHDT, CDR2 FYEKMQ (reference sequence). Full variable domain (rest looked up from reference TRBV13 and TRBJ2-5): AAGVIQSPRHLIKEKRETATLKCYPIPRHDTVYWYQQGPGQDPQFLISFYEKMQSDKGSIPDRFSAQQFSDYHSELNMSSLELGDSALYFCASSRDGIAETRYFGPGTRLLVL.

This clonotype ranks as medium-sized. J is TRBJ1-4 and V is TRBV19, with D hard to call. Trimming removed 7 bases at V and 2 bases at J, with 8 bases between. Germline V gives CDR1 LNHDA, CDR2 SQIVND (reference sequence). This CDR3 is 13 amino acids long. DNA of the CDR3: TGTGCCAGTAAAGATCCGACTAATGAAAAACTGTTTTTT. Translating gives CASKDPTNEKLFF.

The chain employs TRBV4-2 and TRBJ2-2; TRBD2 agrees at 7 bases. The CDR3 is 19 amino acids. The trim removed 0 bases at V and 2 bases at J, leaving 12 bases unmatched. Germline CDR1 LGHNA, CDR2 YNFKEQ. The CDR3 sequence is CASSQEGEGRGTNTGELFF. CDR3 nucleotide sequence: TGTGCCAGCAGCCAAGAAGGGGAAGGGAGGGGAACAAACACCGGGGAGCTGTTTTTT.

This sequence joins TRBV28 and TRBJ1-2; TRBD1 might be the D (6 bases). Trimming left V 5 bases short and J 5 bases short, with 15 bases between. This CDR3 region has 14 residues. CDR1 and CDR2 from the germline V gene are MDHEN and SYDVKM. The CDR3 nucleotides read TGTGCCAGCAGTAATACAGGGCGGATGTATGGCTACACCTTC. This gives the protein CASSNTGRMYGYTF.

A few counts support this clonotype. This rearrangement joins TRBV10-2 to TRBJ2-5; D is perhaps TRBD1 or TRBD2 (5 bases each). There are 15 residues in the CDR3. Germline-derived CDR1 and CDR2 are WSHSY and SAAADI. Trimming removed 1 base at V and 2 bases at J, with 11 bases between. The CDR3: CASSELGDGQETQYF. As DNA, the CDR3 is TGCGCCAGCAGTGAGTTGGGGGACGGACAAGAGACCCAGTACTTC.

J is TRBJ2-7 and V is TRBV27; tentative D call: TRBD1 (6 bases). Per the germline V gene, CDR1 is MNHEY and CDR2 is SMNVEV (reference sequence). This CDR3 has 13 residues. Trimming shortened V by 3 bases and J by 3 bases, and 9 bases separated the two germline ends. In DNA form, the CDR3 reads TGTGCCAGCAGTTTTGAAGGGGGCTACGAGCAGTACTTC. Amino acids: CASSFEGGYEQYF.

The CDR3 bases are TGTGCCAGTACCTGGGGGACAGGGGGCTCCTACGAGCAGTACTTC. This codes for CASTWGTGGSYEQYF. The J gene is TRBJ2-7, the V gene TRBV19, with TRBD1 matching 11 bases. V shed 7 bases and J 0 bases; nucleotides not matched to a gene: 5. The CDR3 totals 15 residues. Germline lookup yields CDR1 LNHDA and CDR2 SQIVND (reference sequence).

Relative to its sample, this clonotype is medium-sized. The chain carries TRBV27 and TRBJ2-7, with no clear D. V was trimmed by 0 bases and J by 4 bases, leaving 10 bases between them. CDR1 is MNHEY and CDR2 is SMNVEV in the germline V gene (reference sequence). The CDR3 length is 14 residues. The CDR3 bases are TGTGCCAGCAGTTTATCAAACGGACCGTACGAGCAGTACTTC. It yields the protein CASSLSNGPYEQYF.

A remark on this clonotype: A much larger clonotype is one base distant, so this may be a read error. V gene TRBV6-1 combines with J gene TRBJ2-3; TRBD2 is a possible D gene (5 bases). CDR3 length: 15 amino acids. Per the germline V gene, CDR1 is MNHNS and CDR2 is SASEGT. CDR3 amino acids: CASTEAPGSTDTQYF. The CDR3 coding sequence is TGTGCCAGCACTGAAGCACCGGGGAGCACAGATACGCAGTATTTT.

This clonotype is deemed medium-sized. J is TRBJ2-1 and V is TRBV11-1, with D perhaps given as TRBD1 or TRBD2 (6 bases each). This CDR3 comprises 20 residues. Trimming took off 1 base at V and 6 bases at J, with 28 bases between the two ends. In germline, CDR1 is SGHAT, CDR2 FQDESV (reference sequence). The CDR3 nucleotides are TGTGCCAGCAGCTTAGACAAAGGGGGACTTGGAGGCCCACGTCCCAATGAGCAGTTCTTC. This sequence encodes CASSLDKGGLGGPRPNEQFF. Together with reference TRBV11-1 and TRBJ2-1, the CDR3 gives the full variable domain: EAEVAQSPRYKITEKSQAVAFWCDPISGHATLYWYRQILGQGPELLVQFQDESVVDDSQLPKDRFSAERLKGVDSTLKIQPAELGDSAMYLCASSLDKGGLGGPRPNEQFFGPGTRLTVL.

This clonotype was observed a few times. The CDR3 sequence: CAISGKTSGLYNEQFF. The CDR3 nucleotides are TGTGCCATCAGTGGTAAGACTAGCGGTCTCTACAATGAGCAGTTCTTC. This chain connects TRBV10-3 to TRBJ2-1; TRBD2 agrees at 9 bases. Unmatched junction bases numbered 7, after V lost 4 bases and J lost 3 bases. Germline CDR1 is ENHRY and CDR2 is SYGVKD. The CDR3 extends over 16 amino acids.

This chain connects TRBV7-9 to TRBJ2-7; D is uncertain. This CDR3 has 14 residues. Germline V CDR1 and CDR2: SEHNR, FQNEAQ (reference sequence). Trimming took 2 bases from V and 7 from J, leaving 15 bases between them. The CDR3 region is CASSLLEGIGEQYF. CDR3 nucleotides: TGTGCCAGCAGCTTACTTGAAGGGATTGGGGAGCAGTACTTC.

This clonotype is medium-sized. This chain links TRBV11-1 with TRBJ2-1; D might be TRBD1 (6 bases). Germline V gene sequence: CDR1 SGHAT, CDR2 FQDESV (reference sequence). The CDR3 sequence is 13 residues long. Deletions cut 1 base from V and 8 bases from J, with 9 bases between. Here the CDR3 reads CASSLGTGYEQFF. CDR3 DNA: TGTGCCAGCAGCTTAGGTACAGGGTATGAGCAGTTCTTC.

This clonotype appeared once. A much larger clone lies one base from this, so it may be a read error. The rearrangement links TRBV18 to TRBJ2-7, with 10 bases lining up with TRBD1. Germline CDR1 reads KGHSH; CDR2 reads LQKENI. This CDR3 contains 15 residues. With 6 bases clipped from V and 11 bases from J, the junction kept 16 bases outside the gene matches. CDR3 amino acids: CASSPTGTGAGEKYF. The DNA for the CDR3 is TGTGCCAGCTCCCCGACCGGGACAGGGGCGGGAGAGAAGTACTTC.

This clonotype is labeled medium-sized (0.01 to 0.1%). This chain links TRBV27 with TRBJ2-3; either TRBD1 or TRBD2 may fit D (5 bases each). From germline, CDR1 is MNHEY and CDR2 SMNVEV (reference sequence). The V and J ends lost 7 bases and 8 bases respectively, with 16 bases between them. The CDR3 totals 13 residues. The chain's CDR3 is CASTSTGAITQYF. As DNA, the CDR3 is TGTGCCAGCACCTCGACCGGGGCGATTACGCAGTATTTT.

This clonotype is medium-sized by share. V usage is TRBV6-5 and J usage is TRBJ2-1; D is uncertain. CDR3 length equals 15 residues. With 5 bases removed from V and 0 bases from J, the gap between germline ends came to 11 bases. CDR1 and CDR2 from the germline V gene are MNHEY and SVGAGI. CDR3 region: CASSSVKSSYNEQFF. The CDR3 DNA reads TGTGCCAGCAGTAGCGTCAAGAGCTCCTACAATGAGCAGTTCTTC.

This clonotype is deemed medium-sized. V gene TRBV19 combines with J gene TRBJ2-2; 11 bases fit TRBD2. Germline V gene sequence: CDR1 LNHDA, CDR2 SQIVND (reference sequence). The CDR3 loop spans 15 amino acids. J gave up 6 bases and V 3 bases, and 3 bases lay outside the gene matches. CDR3 nucleotides: TGTGCCAGTAGTATTAAGGGACTAGCGGCCGGGGAGCTGTTTTTT. Its translation is CASSIKGLAAGELFF.

This clonotype occurred once. A single base separates this from a much larger clone, so it may be a read error. The genes are TRBV6-1 and TRBJ1-6, with D possibly matching TRBD1 (6 bases). The CDR3 extends over 16 amino acids. The V gene's germline CDR1 is MNHNS and CDR2 SASEGT. CDR3 sequence (DNA): TGTGCCAGCAGTGAACTCACAGGGAACGGTAATTTACCCCTCCACTTT. Translation: CASSELTGNGNLPLHF.